This is a list of T cell receptor beta chains from one sample in a study of blood T cell repertoires in COVID-19. Produced via immunoSEQ multiplex PCR; TCRdb's table is partial and in-frame only. The sample consists of fewer than 90,000 clones, approximately 90% of them appearing once. Sequenced sample: peripheral blood. The receptors come from a man aged 25 to 40 with acute or convalescent COVID-19. CDR3s include the opening cysteine and the closing phenylalanine or tryptophan. Each record gives: CDR3 protein, CDR3 DNA, D gene, clone size, J gene, V gene. D genes are given only for firm matches. Expanded clones are given a class, and other clones once, few, many or no size at all.

CASSPRITGTGNTGELFF	TGTGCCAGCAGCCCCCGGATAACCGGGACAGGGAACACCGGGGAGCTGTTTTTT	TRBD1	once	TRBJ2-2	TRBV7-9
CASSPTGTGYDEQYF	TGTGCCAGCTCACCCACCGGGACAGGGTACGACGAGCAGTACTTC	TRBD1	-	TRBJ2-7	TRBV28
CASSLDSGYSPLHF	TGTGCCAGCAGCTTAGATTCAGGTTACTCACCACTCCACTTT	-	-	TRBJ1-6	TRBV11-2
CAWSGGSSYNSPLHF	TGTGCCTGGAGCGGAGGGAGCTCCTATAATTCACCCCTCCACTTT	-	-	TRBJ1-6	TRBV30
CASSLSIGTGVLSPLHF	TGTGCCAGCAGTTTAAGTATCGGGACAGGGGTCCTCTCACCCCTCCACTTT	TRBD1	-	TRBJ1-6	TRBV28
CASSLGLATLWGEQFF	TGTGCCAGCAGCTTAGGACTAGCGACCCTTTGGGGGGAGCAGTTCTTC	TRBD2	once	TRBJ2-1	TRBV13
CASSPGLAGESYNEQFF	TGCGCCAGCAGCCCCGGACTAGCGGGAGAGTCCTACAATGAGCAGTTCTTC	TRBD2	-	TRBJ2-1	TRBV5-1
CASSIGGHSYNEQFF	TGTGCCAGTAGTATAGGAGGGCATTCCTACAATGAGCAGTTCTTC	-	-	TRBJ2-1	TRBV19
CASSPYTFSSSYEQYF	TGCGCCAGCAGTCCTTATACGTTTTCGAGCTCCTACGAGCAGTACTTC	-	-	TRBJ2-7	TRBV23-1
CATSRGGPSGNEQFF	TGTGCCACCAGCAGGGGAGGGCCCTCTGGCAATGAGCAGTTCTTC	TRBD2	-	TRBJ2-1	TRBV15
CAWGVLTGLSDTIYF	TGTGCCTGGGGGGTCCTGACAGGGCTCTCGGACACCATATATTTT	TRBD1	few	TRBJ1-3	TRBV30
CASRLHTGFEQYF	TGTGCCAGCAGGTTACATACAGGGTTCGAGCAGTACTTC	-	-	TRBJ2-7	TRBV6-6
CSAIRQYGYTF	TGCAGTGCTATTAGACAGTATGGCTACACCTTC	-	-	TRBJ1-2	TRBV20-1
CASSIGQGLSGANVLTF	TGTGCCAGTAGTATTGGACAGGGCCTCTCTGGGGCCAACGTCCTGACTTTC	TRBD1	-	TRBJ2-6	TRBV19
CASSYRREQFF	TGTGCCAGCAGTTATCGGCGGGAGCAGTTCTTC	-	-	TRBJ2-1	TRBV6-5
CAWSPGFYGYTF	TGTGCCTGGAGTCCCGGTTTCTATGGCTACACCTTC	-	-	TRBJ1-2	TRBV30
CASRWGGSTDTQYF	TGTGCCAGCCGGTGGGGCGGGAGTACAGATACGCAGTATTTT	TRBD2	-	TRBJ2-3	TRBV19
CAWTQGAGEDTQYF	TGTGCCTGGACCCAGGGGGCGGGAGAGGATACGCAGTATTTT	-	-	TRBJ2-3	TRBV30
CASSYRGWGYEQYF	TGTGCCAGCAGTTACCGGGGGTGGGGCTACGAGCAGTACTTC	-	-	TRBJ2-7	TRBV6-6
CASSGLDNEKLFF	TGTGCCTCTTCGGGACTGGATAATGAAAAACTGTTTTTT	-	-	TRBJ1-4	TRBV9
CASSVGGSDTQYF	TGTGCCAGCAGTGTGGGCGGGAGTGATACGCAGTATTTT	TRBD2	-	TRBJ2-3	TRBV2
CASRTVGGSAEAFF	TGTGCCAGCAGGACCGTGGGGGGTTCAGCTGAAGCTTTCTTT	-	few	TRBJ1-1	TRBV7-3
CATSERGTGSFVSEQFF	TGTGCCACCAGTGAACGGGGAACAGGGAGTTTCGTATCTGAGCAGTTCTTC	-	-	TRBJ2-1	TRBV24-1
CASSPGFSYEQYF	TGTGCCAGCAGCCCAGGGTTCTCCTACGAGCAGTACTTC	-	-	TRBJ2-7	TRBV7-9